This section outlines one T cell receptor beta chain sequence together with its context. The antigen is unknown. Trimming cost V 10 bases and J 5 bases, with 11 bases left between them. The CDR3 spans 12 residues. Germline V gene sequence: CDR1 ENHRY, CDR2 SYGVKD. These data come from a study of shared clonotypes between healthy human individuals. For the study at large: Used for every donor were three CD4 naive, three CD4 memory, two CD8 naive and one CD8 memory plate. Overall study results and limits: Sharing across a handful of donors was seen in roughly 5.2% of naive CD4 clonotypes.

Assay used: immunoSEQ multiplex PCR; TCRdb lists only in-frame clones, some missing. The sample yields about 1.1 million clones, 70% to 85% seen once. The donor population consisted of healthy HIV-negative adults with no recent acute infections or vaccinations. Sequencing was performed on memory CD4+ T cells from PBMCs. Specified subset: CD45RA-negative fraction. The sequence was obtained from a man aged 18-30 years in good health. Some clones in this sample may be carry-over from other donors' samples. The J gene is TRBJ2-2, the V gene TRBV10-3; D remains unclear. In nucleotides, the CDR3 is TGTGCCACCTCCCACATAACCGGGGAGCTGTTTTTT. It codes for CATSHITGELFF.